This is a list of T cell receptor beta chains from one sample in a study of blood T cell repertoires in COVID-19. Measured with immunoSEQ multiplex PCR; TCRdb has only the in-frame clones, and not every one. The sample holds around 120,000 clones, 82% seen once. Sequenced material: peripheral blood. The origin of the receptors is a man in his 70s with active or convalescent COVID-19. CDR3s include the opening cysteine and the closing phenylalanine or tryptophan.

TRBJ1-5,TRBV30,CAWSTGQGNQPQHF
TRBJ2-6,TRBV18,CASRRTGQGAAGANVLTF
TRBJ1-5,TRBV6-6,CASRATRGEGQPQHF
TRBJ1-5,TRBV19,CASSISRGNQPQHF
TRBJ2-5,TRBV3-1/TRBV3-2,CASSLTSGAWEETQYF
TRBJ2-5,TRBV7-9,CASSLRGTGQETQYF
TRBJ1-6,TRBV12-5,CASGGGGANSPLHF
TRBJ1-2,TRBV11-2,CASSWPGQGTSF
TRBJ1-1,TRBV4-1,CASSQEDTGTGVYTEAFF
TRBJ2-1,TRBV6-5,CASSYYRGREQFF
TRBJ1-1,TRBV5-1,CASSSGEMNTEAFF
TRBJ2-1,TRBV2,CASTPGLLAGGPNEQFF
TRBJ2-3,TRBV5-4,CASSDRRDRVLDTQYF
TRBJ1-3,TRBV6-8,CASSIPRDRGEDTIYF
TRBJ2-1,TRBV5-1,CASSTGQGTYNEQFF
TRBJ1-1,TRBV28,CASSNRGRGNTEAFF
TRBJ1-2,TRBV11-3,CASSSDRGREGYTF
TRBJ2-1,TRBV19,CASSIKLDYNEQFF
TRBJ2-2,TRBV6-5,CASSLRETTTGELFF
TRBJ2-2,TRBV19,CASSIGLAGITTGELFF
TRBJ2-2,TRBV4-2,CASSPKSGRNPSGELFF
TRBJ1-2,TRBV6-5,CASSYGTDTNYGYTF
TRBJ1-6,TRBV3-1/TRBV3-2,CASSQGAPTVNSPLHF
TRBJ1-1,TRBV29-1,CSARKGMNTEAFF
TRBJ1-1,TRBV19,CASRRDRENTEAFF
TRBJ2-1,TRBV28,CASSSRVRTYNEQFF
TRBJ1-6,TRBV5-1,CASSLTRTGGNSPLHF
TRBJ1-4,TRBV7-2,CASSARTGEEKLFF
TRBJ2-5,TRBV5-4,CASSLGLAGGYDQETQYF
TRBJ2-3,TRBV28,CASSYVGLDRGNTQYF
TRBJ2-1,TRBV27,CASSPGVATYNEQFF
TRBJ2-3,TRBV29-1,CSVVGYRGLDTQYF